This T cell receptor (beta chain) was retrieved from a study of T cells in Graves' hyperthyroidism and ophthalmopathy. Authors of the study amplified TCR beta CDR3 regions from RNA transcripts. Researchers ran a first-round RT-PCR on the TCR CDR3 using the HTBI primer set. Via MiXCR, TCRdb re-called the multiplex PCR reads, giving one row per CDR3 protein. The table includes roughly 200,000 distinct CDR3 sequences, roughly 17% detected once. Trimming at V came to 3 bases and at J to 3 bases, leaving 7 bases not matched to a gene. There are 16 residues in the CDR3. The germline gives CDR1 MDHEN, CDR2 SYDVKM.

The chain combines TRBV28 with TRBJ1-1, with TRBD1 matching over 10 bases. Sequencing was carried out using blood. The TCR was taken from a woman aged 50 to 60 with Graves' hyperthyroidism. CDR3 DNA sequence: TGTGCCAGCAGTTTTCCGACAGGGGGCCGAGACACTGAAGCTTTCTTT. This encodes CASSFPTGGRDTEAFF. The variable domain in full, completed from reference TRBV28 and TRBJ1-1, reads DVKVTQSSRYLVKRTGEKVFLECVQDMDHENMFWYRQDPGLGLRLIYFSYDVKMKEKGDIPEGYSVSREKKERFSLILESASTNQTSMYLCASSFPTGGRDTEAFFGQGTRLTVV.